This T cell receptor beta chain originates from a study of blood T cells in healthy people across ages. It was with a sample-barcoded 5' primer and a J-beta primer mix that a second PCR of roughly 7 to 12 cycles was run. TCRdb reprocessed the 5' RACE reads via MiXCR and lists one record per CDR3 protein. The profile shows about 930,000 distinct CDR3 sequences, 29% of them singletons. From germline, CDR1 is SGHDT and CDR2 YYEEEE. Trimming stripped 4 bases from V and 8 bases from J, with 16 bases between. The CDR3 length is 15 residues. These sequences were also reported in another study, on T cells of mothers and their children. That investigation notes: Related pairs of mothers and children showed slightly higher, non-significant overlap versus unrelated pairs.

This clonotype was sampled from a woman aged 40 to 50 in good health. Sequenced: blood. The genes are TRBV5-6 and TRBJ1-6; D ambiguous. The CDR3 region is CASSHGPRTDSPLHF. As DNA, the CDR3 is TGTGCCAGCAGCCACGGGCCTCGAACTGATTCACCCCTCCACTTT. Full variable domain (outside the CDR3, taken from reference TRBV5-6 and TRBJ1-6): DAGVTQSPTHLIKTRGQQVTLRCSPKSGHDTVSWYQQALGQGPQFIFQYYEEEERQRGNFPDRFSGHQFPNYSSELNVNALLLGDSALYLCASSHGPRTDSPLHFGNGTRLTVT.